The rows below give T cell receptor beta chains drawn from one sample of a study of T cell responses to AZD1222 COVID-19 vaccine. Using immunoSEQ multiplex PCR, the repertoire was profiled, and TCRdb retains in-frame clones only, with some absent. The repertoire holds about 130,000 clones, with over 75% as singletons. Sequencing used peripheral blood, obtained on day 0 of AZD1222 vaccination. All receptors derive from an adult in good health. Both conserved end residues are part of each CDR3. D genes are given only for firm matches. Clone size appears in some rows only: once, few, many, or a class for an expanded clone.

TRBV27	.	TRBD1	TRBJ1-1	TGTGCCAGCAGCCGCCGTGGAGGGGGCACCACTGAAGCTTTCTTT	CASSRRGGGTTEAFF
TRBV19	.	.	TRBJ1-5	.	CASSPPGEISPSIF
TRBV3-1/TRBV3-2	.	.	TRBJ2-7	TGTGCCAGCCAGGTCGGCGGCGAGCAGTACTTC	CASQVGGEQYF
TRBV28	.	.	TRBJ1-2	TGTGCCAGCAGTCTCTCTTACTATGGCTACACCTTC	CASSLSYYGYTF
TRBV9	.	.	TRBJ2-7	TGTGCCAGCAGCGTAGCGGCAGTCACCTACGAGCAGTACTTC	CASSVAAVTYEQYF
TRBV28	.	.	TRBJ2-3	TGTGCCAGCAGCGGCCAGTTGGGGCTTGGACCAGATACGCAGTATTTT	CASSGQLGLGPDTQYF
TRBV28	few	.	TRBJ1-1	TGTGCCAGTACCGGGGCTTCCACCTTTTTCACTGAAGCTTTCTTT	CASTGASTFFTEAFF
TRBV5-1	.	TRBD1	TRBJ1-2	TGCGCCAGCAGCTTGACTACAGGGGACGCTGGCTACACCTTC	CASSLTTGDAGYTF
TRBV9	once	.	TRBJ1-6	TGTGCCAGCAGCGTAGCAAGTGAGAATTCACCCCTCCACTTT	CASSVASENSPLHF
TRBV7-2	.	TRBD1	TRBJ1-1	TGTGCCAGCAGCCCCTGGGACAGGGGCACTGAAGCTTTCTTT	CASSPWDRGTEAFF
TRBV7-2	once	.	TRBJ2-7	TGTGCCAGCAGCTGGGAGGTCAACTACGAGCAGTACTTC	CASSWEVNYEQYF
TRBV6-6	.	.	TRBJ1-6	TGTGCCAGCAGTTACTCGGACAATTCACCCCTCCACTTT	CASSYSDNSPLHF
TRBV15	.	.	TRBJ2-2	TGTGCCACCAGCAGGACGGCCGGGGAGCTGTTTTTT	CATSRTAGELFF
TRBV11-2	.	.	TRBJ2-1	TGTGCCAGCAGCCCACAAAGCCGGGAGCAGTTCTTC	CASSPQSREQFF
TRBV5-6	.	.	TRBJ1-1	TGTGCCAGCAGCTCCTTCCTGTACACTGAAGCTTTCTTT	CASSSFLYTEAFF
TRBV19	.	.	TRBJ1-6	TGTGCCAGTATGGGGGGGCAACCTTCACCCCTCCACTTT	CASMGGQPSPLHF
TRBV6-1	.	.	TRBJ1-5	TGTGCCAGCAGTGAGGGGATGCGGCAGCCCCAGCATTTT	CASSEGMRQPQHF
TRBV5-4	.	.	TRBJ1-6	TGTGCCAGCAGCCTGGGGTCATCGGGCTATAATTCACCCCTCCACTTT	CASSLGSSGYNSPLHF
TRBV5-1	.	.	TRBJ2-3	TGCGCCAGCAGCCCTCGGGCAACGACAGATACGCAGTATTTT	CASSPRATTDTQYF
TRBV30	.	TRBD1	TRBJ1-4	TGTGCCTGGAGTGTAGTGGGGACAGGGGAGGAAAAACTGTTTTTT	CAWSVVGTGEEKLFF
TRBV5-1	.	TRBD2	TRBJ2-1	TGCGCCAGCAGGACGGCGGGACTAGCGGGAGTTAGTGAGCAGTTCTTC	CASRTAGLAGVSEQFF
TRBV5-1	.	.	TRBJ2-2	TGCGCCAGCAGCTTGGCCCCAGGAAGGACCGGGGAGCTGTTTTTT	CASSLAPGRTGELFF
TRBV3-1/TRBV3-2	.	TRBD1	TRBJ2-1	TGTGCCAGCAGCCACGACCGGGACAGGGGAGGAGGGGAGCAGTTCTTC	CASSHDRDRGGGEQFF
TRBV7-9	.	.	TRBJ2-1	TGTGCCAGCAGCTTCCTGCAGGGGTTCGGCTACAATGAGCAGTTCTTC	CASSFLQGFGYNEQFF
TRBV19	.	.	TRBJ1-1	TGTGCCAGTAGTCTTAGGAGGGGGGCGAACACTGAAGCTTTCTTT	CASSLRRGANTEAFF
TRBV7-2	.	.	TRBJ1-1	TGTGCCAGCAGCCGACAGAAGAACACTGAAGCTTTCTTT	CASSRQKNTEAFF
TRBV16	.	.	TRBJ1-2	TGTGCCAGCAGCCGAGGACTCCTCTATGGCTACACCTTC	CASSRGLLYGYTF
TRBV19	.	TRBD2	TRBJ2-1	TGTGCCAGTGGCGGACTAGCGGGAGGGGAGCCGGTGCAGTTCTTC	CASGGLAGGEPVQFF
TRBV29-1	.	.	TRBJ1-2	TGCAGCGTGGTGAGTGAGGATGGCTACACCTTC	CSVVSEDGYTF
TRBV12-5	few	TRBD1	TRBJ2-7	TGTGCTAGTGGTTTCTTACAGGGGCTCCCAAACTACGAGCAGTACTTC	CASGFLQGLPNYEQYF
TRBV5-1	.	TRBD2	TRBJ2-1	TGCGCCAGCAGACGAACCGGGACTAGGTGGGATGAGCAGTTCTTC	CASRRTGTRWDEQFF
TRBV5-5	.	.	TRBJ2-3	TGTGCCAGCAGCTTGGTTGGAGCTTACACAGATACGCAGTATTTT	CASSLVGAYTDTQYF
TRBV20-1	.	.	TRBJ1-3	TGCAGTGCTAGTGCGGGGGGGCACGGAAACACCATATATTTT	CSASAGGHGNTIYF
TRBV7-6	.	.	TRBJ2-1	TGTGCCAGCAGCCAGAGTTCCCATGAGCAGTTCTTC	CASSQSSHEQFF
TRBV10-3	few	TRBD2	TRBJ2-7	TGTGCCATCAGTGAGCTCGGGGGGCTAGCGGGTCAAAACGAGCAGTACTTC	CAISELGGLAGQNEQYF
TRBV5-4	.	TRBD2	TRBJ2-7	TGTGCCAGCAGCGCCTCTAGCGGGGGCTCCTACGAGCAGTACTTC	CASSASSGGSYEQYF